This record looks at one TCR beta chain sequence and its context. No antigen is known for it. The data stem from a study of OX40 agonist ivuxolimab in advanced cancers. Across the study: Patients received intravenous ivuxolimab every 2 weeks at 0.01 to 10 mg/kg. Patients assigned to dose escalation were diagnosed with hepatocellular carcinoma, melanoma, renal cell or head and neck cancer. Study-level results: Dosing at 0.1 to 3.0 mg/kg was accompanied by clonal expansion of CD4+ and CD8+ blood T cells by week 6.

The CDR3 is 15 amino acids. V trimming: 3 bases; J trimming: 6 bases; junction bases outside the gene matches: 6. Germline V gives CDR1 SGHNT, CDR2 YYREEE (reference sequence). This table comes from immunoSEQ multiplex PCR, and its TCRdb copy is limited to in-frame clones, with some not included. This sample has 80,000 or so clones, with over 80% found just once. J is TRBJ2-1 and V is TRBV5-4; 10 bases agree with TRBD1. This TCR derives from an adult with an advanced solid tumor such as melanoma, head and neck, liver or kidney cancer. This specimen was CD4+ or CD8+ T cells sorted from blood, taken in a trial of the OX40 agonist ivuxolimab. This CDR3 is CASSSGTGEGNEQFF. CDR3 nucleotide sequence: TGTGCCAGCAGCTCCGGGACAGGGGAGGGCAATGAGCAGTTCTTC.